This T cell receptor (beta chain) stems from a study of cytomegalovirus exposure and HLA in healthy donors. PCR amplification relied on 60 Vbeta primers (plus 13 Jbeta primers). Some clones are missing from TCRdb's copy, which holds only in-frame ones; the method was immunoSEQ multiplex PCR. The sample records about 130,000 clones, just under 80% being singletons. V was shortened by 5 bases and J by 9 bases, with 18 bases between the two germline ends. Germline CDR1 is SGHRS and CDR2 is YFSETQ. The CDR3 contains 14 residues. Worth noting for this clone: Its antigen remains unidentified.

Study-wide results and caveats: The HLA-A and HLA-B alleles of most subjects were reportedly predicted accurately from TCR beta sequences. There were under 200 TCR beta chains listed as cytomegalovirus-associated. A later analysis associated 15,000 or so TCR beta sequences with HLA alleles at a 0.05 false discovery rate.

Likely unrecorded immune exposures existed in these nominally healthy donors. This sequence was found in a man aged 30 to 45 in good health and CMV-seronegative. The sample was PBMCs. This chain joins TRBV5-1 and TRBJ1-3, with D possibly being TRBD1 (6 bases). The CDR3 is CASSEGSEGVTIYF. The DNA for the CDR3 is TGCGCCAGCAGTGAGGGATCTGAGGGGGTCACCATATATTTT.